The following is a T cell receptor (beta chain) sequence with its context. Its antigen is still unknown. These data belong to a study of T cell responses to AZD1222 COVID-19 vaccine. Whole-study findings and limits: The peak T cell response came first, and repertoires were sampled only after it. Nearly half of spike-specific TCRs reportedly target variant regions that are unmutated in the B.1.351 and B.1.1.7 variants. Donor demographics were predominantly white British with a female majority; clonal diversity may be underestimated. Spike as a whole was targeted by vaccine-associated CD4 TCRs, dominant at 160-218 and 743-854.

Clones were sequenced by immunoSEQ multiplex PCR, and TCRdb holds only the in-frame ones, with some missing. The data hold 250,000 to 300,000 clones, with about 94% observed a single time. This TCR derives from an adult who received the AZD1222 COVID-19 vaccine. This sample comprised peripheral blood, obtained 28 days after the second AZD1222 dose.

CDR3 sequence: CASSLDYYNEQFF. The CDR3 DNA follows: TGTGCCAGCAGCCTGGACTACTACAATGAGCAGTTCTTC. The chain uses TRBV5-4 and TRBJ2-1; D may be TRBD2 (6 bases). The length of the CDR3 is 13 residues. Germline loops: CDR1 SGHNT, CDR2 YYREEE (reference sequence). V was trimmed by 4 bases and J by 3 bases, leaving 8 bases between them.